The source of this TCR beta chain is a study of Ad26.COV2.S vaccination and SARS-CoV-2 variants. Study in general: Intramuscularly, Ad26.COV2.S was given either once or twice, 56 days apart.

Findings of the study overall: Total T cell responses, in the TCR breadth and depth analyses, may have been underestimated.

Using immunoSEQ multiplex PCR, the repertoire was profiled, and TCRdb retains in-frame clones only, with some absent. The sample carries about half a million clones, 80% to 90% recorded once. About this clone: Its antigen remains unknown.

Stated treatment: 15 to 20 received Ad26.COV2.S at low or high dose, single or two shots; 5 received placebo; per-sample allocation not given. Day 63 following the first vaccine or placebo injection was when the samples were taken. In the vaccine, an Ad26 vector expressed the SARS-CoV-2 spike of the Wuhan strain. From germline, CDR1 is MDHEN and CDR2 SYDVKM. V was cut by 7 bases and J by 1 base, with 13 bases left in between. The CDR3 runs to 14 residues. The material sequenced was peripheral blood, taken in a trial of Ad26.COV2.S vaccine versus placebo. The genes are TRBV28 and TRBJ2-5; D gene unclear. The clonotype was recovered from a person aged 18 to 65 who received the Ad26.COV2.S COVID-19 vaccine or a placebo. CDR3 sequence (DNA): TGTGCCAGCAATAGGGCCTACCCCCAAGAGACCCAGTACTTC. Protein: CASNRAYPQETQYF. Combining the CDR3 with reference TRBV28 and TRBJ2-5 gives the whole variable domain DVKVTQSSRYLVKRTGEKVFLECVQDMDHENMFWYRQDPGLGLRLIYFSYDVKMKEKGDIPEGYSVSREKKERFSLILESASTNQTSMYLCASNRAYPQETQYFGPGTRLLVL.